This T cell receptor (beta chain) was sequenced in a study of blood T cell repertoires in COVID-19. Whole-study context: From the United States, Italy and Spain came samples of acute and convalescent COVID-19.

Assay: immunoSEQ multiplex PCR; the TCRdb copy retains only in-frame clones and omits some. The sample yields 300,000 to 400,000 clones, about 88% seen once. The germline gives CDR1 SNHLY, CDR2 FYNNEI. The CDR3 has 14 amino acids. V was clipped by 2 bases and J by 0 bases, with 6 bases between them. The V call is TRBV2, the J call TRBJ2-3; tentatively, D is TRBD2 (5 bases). This TCR was recovered from a woman in her 70s with COVID-19, enrolled during active disease. The sequenced material came from peripheral blood. CDR3 sequence: CASSELASTDTQYF. The CDR3 DNA is TGTGCCAGCAGTGAACTAGCTAGCACAGATACGCAGTATTTT.